This TCR beta chain emerged from a study of neurological immune-mediated disorders. General observations from the study: Expansion of TCR clones was greatest in HTLV-1-associated myelopathy and smallest in multiple sclerosis, where it fell below that of healthy controls.

Over 160 million TCR-beta sequences from 15-18 subjects came out of each sequencing run. TCRdb recomputed calls from the 5' RACE reads with MiXCR, one row per CDR3 protein. The sample includes tens of thousands of distinct CDR3 sequences, roughly 9.8% of them seen just once. The CDR3 loop spans 16 amino acids. Trimming removed 5 bases at V and 0 bases at J, with 16 bases between. As for time point: longitudinal time-point 2. Serving as healthy controls were blood bank volunteers based in Maryland, USA. This clonotype occurred many times. Its antigen is as yet unknown. The chain employs TRBV12-3 or TRBV12-4 and TRBJ1-1; D not certain. This TCR was sampled from a man under 40 in good health. Sequenced input: PBMCs. CDR3 DNA: TGTGCCAGCAGTCCCCCTCGAGGCGCGATGAACACTGAAGCTTTCTTT. Translated: CASSPPRGAMNTEAFF.